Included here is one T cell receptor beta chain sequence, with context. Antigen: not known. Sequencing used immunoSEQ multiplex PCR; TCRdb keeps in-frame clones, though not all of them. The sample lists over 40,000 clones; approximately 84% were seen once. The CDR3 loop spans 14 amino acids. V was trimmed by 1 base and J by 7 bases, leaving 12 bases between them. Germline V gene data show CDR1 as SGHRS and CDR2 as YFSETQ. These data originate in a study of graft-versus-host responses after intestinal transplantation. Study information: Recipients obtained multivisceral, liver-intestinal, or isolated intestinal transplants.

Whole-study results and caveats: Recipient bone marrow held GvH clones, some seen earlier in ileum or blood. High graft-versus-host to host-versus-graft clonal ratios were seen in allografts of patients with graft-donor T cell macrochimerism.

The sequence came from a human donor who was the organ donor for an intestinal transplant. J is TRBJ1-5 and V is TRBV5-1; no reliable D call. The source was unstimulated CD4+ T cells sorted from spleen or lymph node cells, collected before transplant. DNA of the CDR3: TGCGCCAGCAGCTTGAACGGGTATGAACAGCCCCAGCATTTT. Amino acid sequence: CASSLNGYEQPQHF. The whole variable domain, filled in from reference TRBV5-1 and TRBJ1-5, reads KAGVTQTPRYLIKTRGQQVTLSCSPISGHRSVSWYQQTPGQGLQFLFEYFSETQRNKGNFPGRFSGRQFSNSRSEMNVSTLELGDSALYLCASSLNGYEQPQHFGDGTRLSIL.